The rows below give T cell receptor beta chains drawn from one sample of a study of a mutant IDH1 vaccine in newly diagnosed glioma. Their target antigens are unknown. Assay used: immunoSEQ multiplex PCR; TCRdb lists only in-frame clones, some missing. This table has roughly 34,000 clones, about nine tenths appearing once. The material was PBMCs, obtained from a glioma patient whose treatment included an IDH1 peptide vaccine. The source of these receptors is a woman aged 40 to 50 with glioma. CDR3s include the opening cysteine and the closing phenylalanine or tryptophan. The D gene is left open where the match is weak. Only some rows state a clone size, as once, few, many or a class for expanded clones.

. TRBJ1-3 TRBV10-3 . TGTGCCATCAGTGAAGTTGGGGGAACTGGAAACACCATATATTTT CAISEVGGTGNTIYF
. TRBJ1-5 TRBV11-2 . TGTGCCAGCAGCTTGGAGGGGGGAGGTCAGCCCCAGCATTTT CASSLEGGGQPQHF
. TRBJ1-2 TRBV4-1 TRBD1 TGCGCCAGCAGCCATGCCGGGACAGGGGCAGGGGGCTACACCTTC CASSHAGTGAGGYTF
. TRBJ2-7 TRBV4-2 TRBD2 TGTGCCAGCAGCCAATTTAGCGGGGCTACCTACGAGCAGTACTTC CASSQFSGATYEQYF
. TRBJ1-3 TRBV30 . TGTGCCTGGACCCAGGATGGAAACACCATATATTTT CAWTQDGNTIYF
. TRBJ1-2 TRBV6-1 TRBD1 TGTGCCAGCATCCCCCCGGACAGGGGAGTAGGGGGCTACACCTTC CASIPPDRGVGGYTF
. TRBJ2-3 TRBV29-1 . TGCAGCGTTCGTGGGTCTAGCACAGATACGCAGTATTTT CSVRGSSTDTQYF
. TRBJ1-4 TRBV5-5 . TGTGCCAGCAGCTTCCGTCGCGAAAAACTGTTTTTT CASSFRREKLFF
. TRBJ2-1 TRBV6-5 . TGTGCCAGCAGCCTCCGCGTGCCGTACAATGAGCAGTTCTTC CASSLRVPYNEQFF
. TRBJ1-1 TRBV2 . TGTGCCAGCAGTGACCAGAGGGTGAACACTGAAGCTTTCTTT CASSDQRVNTEAFF
. TRBJ2-1 TRBV19 . TGTGCCAGTAGTATTGGACTGTCCTACAATGAGCAGTTCTTC CASSIGLSYNEQFF
. TRBJ2-7 TRBV10-2 . TGCGCCAGCAGTGAGTCGCATAGCGGCTCCTACGAGCAGTACTTC CASSESHSGSYEQYF
. TRBJ2-7 TRBV14 . TGTGCCAGCAGTCACAGCGCAGGATTTGGCTACGAGCAGTACTTC CASSHSAGFGYEQYF
. TRBJ2-7 TRBV7-9 . TGTGCCAGCAGCTCGAGCGGAGGGGGGAACCACGAGCAGTACTTC CASSSSGGGNHEQYF
. TRBJ2-5 TRBV30 . TGTGCCTGGTCTGGGCTAACGAGGGAGACCCAGTACTTC CAWSGLTRETQYF
. TRBJ2-7 TRBV6-6 TRBD2 TGTGCCAGCAGTTATCCGGAGACTAGCGGGACCTACGAGCAGTACTTC CASSYPETSGTYEQYF
. TRBJ2-7 TRBV6-1 TRBD2 TGTGCCAGCAGTGACCTTTCTCCGGGACTAGCGGGGGCCTACGAGCAGTACTTC CASSDLSPGLAGAYEQYF
. TRBJ2-7 TRBV19 . TGTGCCAGTAGTATAGATTGGGACACCCACTACGAGCAGTACTTC CASSIDWDTHYEQYF
once TRBJ1-2 TRBV5-1 TRBD1 TGCGCCAGCAGCTTGGATGGGACAGGGGGCGGAGGATATGGCTACACCTTC CASSLDGTGGGGYGYTF
. TRBJ2-2 TRBV4-1 TRBD2 TGCGCCAGCAGCCAGGGACTAGCGGGCGCGCGTACCGGGGAGCTGTTTTTT CASSQGLAGARTGELFF
once TRBJ2-3 TRBV7-2 . TGTGCCAGCAGTTTGCACGGCACAGATACGCAGTATTTT CASSLHGTDTQYF
once TRBJ2-7 TRBV2 . TGTGCCAGCAGTGCAGACGGGTCACAGTACTTC CASSADGSQYF
. TRBJ2-4 TRBV7-2 . TGTGCCAGCAGCTTAGGCAGGGTAGTGGACATTCAGTACTTC CASSLGRVVDIQYF
. TRBJ2-1 TRBV30 . TGTGCCTGGAGTAAAGCCAATGAGCAGTTCTTC CAWSKANEQFF
. TRBJ1-1 TRBV15 . TGTGCCACCTCATGGGCCATGAACACTGAAGCTTTCTTT CATSWAMNTEAFF
. TRBJ2-3 TRBV7-9 TRBD2 TGTGCCAGCACCACTAGCGACCCGGATACGCAGTATTTT CASTTSDPDTQYF
. TRBJ2-3 TRBV27 . TGTGCCAGCAGTTTATTTCCGGGAAGCACAGATACGCAGTATTTT CASSLFPGSTDTQYF